The next 3 T cell receptor beta chains were all read from a single sample in a study of blood T cell repertoires in COVID-19. Assay: immunoSEQ multiplex PCR; the TCRdb copy retains only in-frame clones and omits some. Of about 42,000 clones detected, roughly nine tenths appear once; the ten largest clones hold roughly 8.1%. Sequenced sample: peripheral blood. The receptors were gathered from a man aged 25-45 years with active or convalescent COVID-19.

The count of this clone is one. The chain is built from TRBV24-1 and TRBJ2-1, with TRBD1 matching over 8 bases. The V gene's germline CDR1 is KGHDR and CDR2 SFDVKD. V was pared by 9 bases and J by 7 bases, with 4 bases of the junction left unmatched. The CDR3 contains 12 residues. CDR3 DNA sequence: TGTGCCACCGGACAGGGTGGAAATGAGCAGTTCTTC. The encoded protein is CATGQGGNEQFF.

The genes are TRBV19 and TRBJ1-6, with a tentative D call TRBD1 (6 bases). The CDR3 is 15 residues long. The germline CDR1 and CDR2 sequences are LNHDA and SQIVND (reference sequence). The V and J ends lost 7 bases and 4 bases respectively, with 14 bases between them. The CDR3 bases are TGTGCCAGTAAGGCTCAGGACAGTTATAATTCACCCCTCCACTTT. It codes for CASKAQDSYNSPLHF.

The CDR3 loop reads CASSLELLGNTGELFF. CDR3 nucleotide sequence: TGTGCCAGCTCACTCGAACTACTCGGCAACACCGGGGAGCTGTTTTTT. J is TRBJ2-2 and V is TRBV18; D unresolved. CDR3 length equals 16 residues. V was clipped by 4 bases and J by 2 bases, with 14 bases between them. Per germline, CDR1 KGHSH and CDR2 LQKENI.